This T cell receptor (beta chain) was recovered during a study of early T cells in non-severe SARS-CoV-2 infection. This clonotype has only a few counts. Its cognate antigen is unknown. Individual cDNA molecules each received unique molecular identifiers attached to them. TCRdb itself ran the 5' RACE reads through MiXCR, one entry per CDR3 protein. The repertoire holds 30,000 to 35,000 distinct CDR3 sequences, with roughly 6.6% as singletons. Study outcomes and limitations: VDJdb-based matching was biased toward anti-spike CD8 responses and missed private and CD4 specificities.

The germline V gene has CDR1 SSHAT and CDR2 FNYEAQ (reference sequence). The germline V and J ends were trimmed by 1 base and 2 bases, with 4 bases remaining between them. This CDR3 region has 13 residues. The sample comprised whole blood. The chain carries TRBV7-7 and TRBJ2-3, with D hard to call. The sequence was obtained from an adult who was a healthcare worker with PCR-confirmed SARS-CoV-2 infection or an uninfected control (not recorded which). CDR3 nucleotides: TGTGCCAGCAGCTTAGGCCTCACAGATACGCAGTATTTT. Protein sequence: CASSLGLTDTQYF.